Below, 18 T cell receptor beta chains from the same sample are listed, as sequenced in a study of CD4 and CD8 cells across lung adenocarcinoma regions (dated by TCRdb to the late 2010s). The library relied on PCR. The instrument given in TCRdb is HiSeq X Ten. The raw public data were reprocessed by TCRdb itself: fastp quality trimming at Q25, MiXCR clonotype calling, in-frame beta chains only. Rows merge per CDR3 protein into single entries with the most common DNA and genes. The sample has approximately 20,000 distinct CDR3 sequences on record, roughly 46% of them singletons. In total, the top ten clones hold around 19% of the sample. What was sequenced was CD4+ T cells from the margin of a lung tumor. The cell subset or site tag for this specimen amounts to: tumor margin region. Receptors were obtained from a male donor with lung adenocarcinoma. The CD4 and CD8 labels of this study may be unreliable.

The J gene is TRBJ1-1, the V gene TRBV28, with a tentative D call TRBD1 (6 bases). V dropped 4 bases and J dropped 1 base, with 16 bases sitting between them. Germline V lookup: CDR1 MDHEN, CDR2 SYDVKM. There are 16 residues in the CDR3. CDR3 loop: CASSYTGGGGNTEAFF. The CDR3, as DNA: TGTGCCAGCAGTTATACAGGAGGGGGAGGGAACACTGAAGCTTTCTTT.

The V call is TRBV27, the J call TRBJ1-1; D gene unclear. V was cut by 5 bases and J by 3 bases, with 13 bases left in between. CDR3 length: 14 amino acids. Germline V gives CDR1 MNHEY, CDR2 SMNVEV (reference sequence). The CDR3 loop reads CASSQSNSHTEAFF. CDR3 nucleotides: TGTGCCAGCAGTCAATCAAACTCACACACTGAAGCTTTCTTT.

This clonotype was counted only a few times. As DNA, the CDR3 is TGTGCCTCGGGACTAGCGGCGACCTCTGGGGCCAACGTCCTGACTTTC. Translating it yields CASGLAATSGANVLTF. The chain combines TRBV30 with TRBJ2-6; 11 bases map to TRBD2. The V gene end was trimmed by 7 bases and the J gene end by 0 bases; junction bases not matched to a gene: 5. Germline V gene data show CDR1 as GTSNPN and CDR2 as SVGIG (reference sequence). The CDR3 totals 16 residues. Full variable domain (outside the CDR3, taken from reference TRBV30 and TRBJ2-6): SQTIHQWPATLVQPVGSPLSLECTVEGTSNPNLYWYRQAAGRGLQLLFYSVGIGQISSEVPQNLSASRPQDRQFILSSKKLLLSDSGFYLCASGLAATSGANVLTFGAGSRLTVL.

This chain links TRBV6-1 with TRBJ2-1; 9 bases agree with TRBD1. Judging by the DNA end, TRBJ2-7 fits better; the J call may be wrong. Germline V lookup: CDR1 MNHNS, CDR2 SASEGT. There are 14 residues in the CDR3. Here the CDR3 DNA reads TGTGCCAGCAGTGGACAGGGGGGGTCCTACGAGCAGTACTTC. Its translation: CASSGQGGSYEQYF.

This clonotype was counted many times. The genes are TRBV15 and TRBJ2-5; the D gene is possibly TRBD1 (5 bases). This CDR3 spans 16 amino acids. The germline gives CDR1 LNHNV, CDR2 YYDKDF (reference sequence). Trimming left V 2 bases short and J 2 bases short, with 15 bases between. The CDR3, as DNA: TGTGCCACCAGCAGATCCAGGGAACGTTTGCAAGAGACCCAGTACTTC. It translates to CATSRSRERLQETQYF.

This clonotype came up many times. In DNA, the CDR3 is TGTGCCAGCAGCTCCAATATGGGAGCGGGAGAGACCCAGTACTTC. Amino acids: CASSSNMGAGETQYF. V is TRBV7-2 and J is TRBJ2-5, with D possibly TRBD2 on 6 matching bases. The CDR3 spans 15 residues. V was pared by 4 bases and J by 4 bases, with 16 bases between. The germline gives CDR1 SGHTA, CDR2 FQGNSA.

In its sample, this clonotype was seen many times. This sequence joins TRBV10-3 and TRBJ2-3; no firm D call. CDR3 size: 15 residues. CDR1 and CDR2 (germline): ENHRY, SYGVKD. Trimming cost V 7 bases and J 0 bases, with 14 bases left between them. The chain's CDR3 is CAITTSPASTDTQYF. In DNA, the CDR3 is TGTGCCATCACTACCTCCCCGGCGAGCACAGATACGCAGTATTTT.

Concerning this clonotype itself: Germline and junction disagree at one end, which may indicate a read error. The gene calls are TRBV10-2 and TRBJ2-3, with 7 positions matching TRBD2. This CDR3 comprises 14 residues. CDR1 and CDR2 from the germline V gene are WSHSY and SAAADI. CDR3 sequence reads: CASSAVAGTDIQYF. CDR3 nucleotides: TGCGCCAGCAGTGCAGTAGCGGGCACAGATATTCAGTACTTT.

This clonotype was seen ten or more times. V and J are TRBV4-1 and TRBJ2-3, with TRBD2 matching 16 bases. The V and J ends lost 3 bases and 0 bases, in that order; junction bases with no gene match: 6. The CDR3 has 19 amino acids. Germline CDR1 MGHRA, CDR2 YSYEKL. In DNA form, the CDR3 reads TGCGCCAGCAGCCATCCGGGACTAGCGGGAGGGCCGAGCACAGATACGCAGTATTTT. Translated, it gives CASSHPGLAGGPSTDTQYF.

In the case of this clonotype: A junction end diverges from the germline sequence, so it may reflect a read error. The chain links TRBV6-4 to TRBJ2-4; tentatively, D is TRBD1 or TRBD2 (5 bases each). The germline CDR1 and CDR2 sequences are MRHNA and SNTAGT. CDR3 length: 15 residues. CDR3 sequence (DNA): TGTGCCAGCGGTTCGGGGCGCGGAAGCAAAAACATTCAGTATTTC. This encodes CASGSGRGSKNIQYF.

The V call is TRBV30, the J call TRBJ1-4, with D maybe TRBD1 (5 bases). Trimming left V 2 bases short and J 7 bases short, with 11 bases between. This CDR3 spans 13 amino acids. CDR1 GTSNPN and CDR2 SVGIG come from the germline V gene (reference sequence). This CDR3 is CAWSPNRSEKLFF. The CDR3 DNA reads as TGTGCCTGGAGTCCTAACAGGAGTGAAAAACTGTTTTTT. Variable domain in full (rest from reference TRBV30 and TRBJ1-4): SQTIHQWPATLVQPVGSPLSLECTVEGTSNPNLYWYRQAAGRGLQLLFYSVGIGQISSEVPQNLSASRPQDRQFILSSKKLLLSDSGFYLCAWSPNRSEKLFFGSGTQLSVL.

This chain links TRBV10-2 with TRBJ2-3; D tentatively reads TRBD1 or TRBD2 (6 bases each). CDR3 size: 15 residues. Trimming took off 11 bases at V and 5 bases at J, with 23 bases between the two ends. Germline CDR1 and CDR2: WSHSY and SAAADI. The CDR3 protein is CAGGEGGRARDTQYF. The CDR3 coding sequence is TGCGCCGGGGGTGAAGGGGGGAGAGCCCGAGATACGCAGTATTTT.

This rearrangement joins TRBV24-1 to TRBJ2-3; TRBD1 is a possible D gene (5 bases). This CDR3 is built from 15 residues. Trimming took 1 base from V and 8 from J, leaving 15 bases between them. Germline values: CDR1 KGHDR, CDR2 SFDVKD. CDR3 bases: TGTGCCACCAGTGATTTCGACAGTGACCCAGTTACGCAGTATTTT. Its translation is CATSDFDSDPVTQYF.

The chain has TRBV6-1 and TRBJ2-1; no firm D call. The CDR3 has 12 amino acids. Germline CDR1 is MNHNS and CDR2 is SASEGT. V lost 4 bases, J lost 4 bases, and 5 bases lay in between. This CDR3 reads CASSADYNEQFF. For the CDR3, the DNA is TGTGCCAGCAGTGCCGATTACAATGAGCAGTTCTTC.

The chain joins TRBV10-3 to TRBJ1-6; D remains unclear. The CDR3 is 14 residues long. The V end lost 8 bases, the J end lost 2 bases, and 10 bases lay between the germline ends. Germline V gene data show CDR1 as ENHRY and CDR2 as SYGVKD. The CDR3 DNA sequence: TGTGCCATCCGAGGGTGGGCCTATAATTCACCCCTCCACTTT. Encoded protein: CAIRGWAYNSPLHF.

The chain has TRBV25-1 and TRBJ2-3; no clear D gene. Judging by the DNA end, TRBJ2-7 fits better; the J call may be wrong. Germline V lookup: CDR1 MGHDK, CDR2 SYGVNS. This CDR3 comprises 13 residues. The CDR3: CARGKSATNTQYF. As DNA, the CDR3 is TGTGCCAGGGGGAAGTCAGCCACAAACACGCAGTACTTC.

This clonotype is classed as medium-sized (0.01 to 0.1%). J is TRBJ2-1 and V is TRBV6-5; a weak D match, TRBD2 (5 bases). Trimming took 8 bases from V and 0 from J, leaving 11 bases between them. CDR3 length equals 14 residues. Germline V gene sequence: CDR1 MNHEY, CDR2 SVGAGI. The CDR3 DNA follows: TGTGCCAGCGGGATTAGCGCCTCCTACAATGAGCAGTTCTTC. It specifies CASGISASYNEQFF.

The table lists this clonotype with many counts. The chain combines TRBV6-2 or TRBV6-3 with TRBJ2-5, with D unclear. The tail of the sequence fits TRBJ2-7 better, so the J call may be wrong. Germline V gene data show CDR1 as MNHEY and CDR2 as SVGEGT. This CDR3 comprises 10 residues. CDR3 nucleotide sequence: TGTGCCAGCAGTTGGTACGAGCAGTACTTC. Translated, it gives CASSWYEQYF.